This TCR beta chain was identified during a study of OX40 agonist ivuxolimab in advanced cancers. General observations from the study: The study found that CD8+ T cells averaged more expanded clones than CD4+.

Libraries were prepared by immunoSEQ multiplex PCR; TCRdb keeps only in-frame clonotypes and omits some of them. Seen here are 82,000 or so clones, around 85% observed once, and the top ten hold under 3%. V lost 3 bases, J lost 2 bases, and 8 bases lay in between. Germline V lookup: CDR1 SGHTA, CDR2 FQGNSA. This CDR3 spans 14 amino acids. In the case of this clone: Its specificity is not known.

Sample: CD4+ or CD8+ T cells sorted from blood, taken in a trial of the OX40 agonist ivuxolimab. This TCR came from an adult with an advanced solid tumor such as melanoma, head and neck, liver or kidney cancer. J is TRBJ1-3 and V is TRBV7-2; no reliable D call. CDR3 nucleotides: TGTGCCAGCAGCTTTGACTGGACTGGAAACACCATATATTTT. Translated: CASSFDWTGNTIYF.